This T cell receptor (beta chain) is from a study of immune cell composition in non-small cell lung cancer. Points from the study as a whole: Squamous carcinomas (roughly 80%) more often had tumour-associated clones >0.5% than adenocarcinomas (approximately 35%).

Method: immunoSEQ multiplex PCR; TCRdb's copy keeps in-frame clones and lacks some. The sample has approximately 1,600 clones, about four fifths seen once. Concerning this clone: Antigen unknown.

The length of the CDR3 is 18 residues. Per the germline V gene, CDR1 is MGHRA and CDR2 is YSYEKL. V trimming: 6 bases; J trimming: 2 bases; junction bases outside the gene matches: 16. The data were also submitted as part of a second study, on CD4 T cells in lung cancer.

The sequencing sample was made of lung tumor tissue. The chain employs TRBV4-1 and TRBJ1-5; TRBD1 matches 7 bases. This TCR was sampled from a human donor with non-small cell lung cancer. CDR3 in DNA: TGCGCCAGCAGTCATATACGACAGGGTATGTTTGGCAATCAGCCCCAGCATTTT. Translated: CASSHIRQGMFGNQPQHF.